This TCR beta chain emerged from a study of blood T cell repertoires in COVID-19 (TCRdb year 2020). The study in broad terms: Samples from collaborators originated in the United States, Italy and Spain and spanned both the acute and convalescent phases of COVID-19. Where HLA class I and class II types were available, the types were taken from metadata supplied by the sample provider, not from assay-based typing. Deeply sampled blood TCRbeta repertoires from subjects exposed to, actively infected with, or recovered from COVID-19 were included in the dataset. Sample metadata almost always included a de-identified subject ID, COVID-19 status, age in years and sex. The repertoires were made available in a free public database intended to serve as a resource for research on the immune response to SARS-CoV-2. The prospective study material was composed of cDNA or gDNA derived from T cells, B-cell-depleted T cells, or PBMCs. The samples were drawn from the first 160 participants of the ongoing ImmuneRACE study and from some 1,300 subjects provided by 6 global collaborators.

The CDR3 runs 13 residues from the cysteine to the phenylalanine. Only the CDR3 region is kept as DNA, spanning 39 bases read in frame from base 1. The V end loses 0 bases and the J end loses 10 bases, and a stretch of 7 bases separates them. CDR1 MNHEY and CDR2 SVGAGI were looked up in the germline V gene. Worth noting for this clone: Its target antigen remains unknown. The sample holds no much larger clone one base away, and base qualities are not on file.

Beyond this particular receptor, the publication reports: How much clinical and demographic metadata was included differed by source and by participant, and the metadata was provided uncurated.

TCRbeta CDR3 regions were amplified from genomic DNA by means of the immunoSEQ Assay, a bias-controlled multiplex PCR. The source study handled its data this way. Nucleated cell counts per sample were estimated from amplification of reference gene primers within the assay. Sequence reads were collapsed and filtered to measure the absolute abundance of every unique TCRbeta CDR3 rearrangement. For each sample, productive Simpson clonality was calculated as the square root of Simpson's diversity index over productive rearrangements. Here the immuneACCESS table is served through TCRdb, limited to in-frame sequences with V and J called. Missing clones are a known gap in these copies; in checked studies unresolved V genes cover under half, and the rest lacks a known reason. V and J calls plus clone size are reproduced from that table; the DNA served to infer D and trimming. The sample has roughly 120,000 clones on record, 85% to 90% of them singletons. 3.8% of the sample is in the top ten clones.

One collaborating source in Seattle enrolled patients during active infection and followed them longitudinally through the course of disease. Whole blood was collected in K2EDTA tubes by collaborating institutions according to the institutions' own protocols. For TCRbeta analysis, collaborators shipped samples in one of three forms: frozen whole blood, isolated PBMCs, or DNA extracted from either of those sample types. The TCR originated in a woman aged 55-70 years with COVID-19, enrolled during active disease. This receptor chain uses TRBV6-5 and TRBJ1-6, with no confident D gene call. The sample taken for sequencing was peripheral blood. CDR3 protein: CASSYSIPSPLHF. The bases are TGTGCCAGCAGTTACTCTATCCCCTCACCCCTCCACTTT.